Listed here are 20 T cell receptor beta chains from one sample, sequenced in a study of blood T cell repertoires in COVID-19. The repertoire was sequenced with immunoSEQ multiplex PCR; TCRdb's copy has only in-frame clones and lacks some. Of hundreds of thousands of clones detected, 83% appear once; the ten largest clones hold approximately 4.9%. Input material: PBMCs or T cells enriched from blood (not recorded which). These receptor sequences come from a woman aged 45-65 years who had been exposed to COVID-19.

The chain is built from TRBV28 and TRBJ2-1; perhaps TRBD2 as D (6 bases). Germline values: CDR1 MDHEN, CDR2 SYDVKM. The length of the CDR3 is 19 residues. The V gene lost 5 bases and the J gene lost 0 bases, with 23 bases spanning the gap. CDR3 nucleotide sequence: TGTGCCAGCAGTAAAGGGGTTTGGACACGGGGAGGCTCCTACAATGAGCAGTTCTTC. It specifies CASSKGVWTRGGSYNEQFF.

This clone has just a few counts. V gene TRBV29-1 combines with J gene TRBJ2-1, with TRBD1 matching 7 bases. The CDR3 loop spans 13 amino acids. Losses at the gene ends were 5 bases for V and 2 bases for J; bases not matched to a gene: 3. Germline assignment: CDR1 SQVTM and CDR2 ANQGSEA. CDR3 in amino acids: CSVQGDAYNEQFF. The CDR3 DNA sequence: TGCAGCGTTCAGGGGGACGCCTACAATGAGCAGTTCTTC.

The chain joins TRBV29-1 to TRBJ1-2; D is perhaps TRBD1 (6 bases). V was shortened by 6 bases and J by 0 bases, with 14 bases between the two germline ends. CDR3 size: 14 residues. From germline, CDR1 is SQVTM and CDR2 ANQGSEA. The CDR3 is CSVYQGPANYGYTF. The CDR3 coding sequence is TGCAGCGTCTACCAGGGGCCAGCTAACTATGGCTACACCTTC.

The chain has TRBV6-1 and TRBJ2-1; perhaps TRBD2 as D (5 bases). Trimming stripped 2 bases from V and 1 base from J, with 9 bases between. The CDR3 is 15 amino acids. Germline assignment: CDR1 MNHNS and CDR2 SASEGT. The CDR3 nucleotides are TGTGCCAGCAGTGAAATGGAGGCGTCCTACAATGAGCAGTTCTTC. Amino acid sequence: CASSEMEASYNEQFF.

With respect to this clone: Compared with germline, one end of the junction differs, possibly owing to a read error. J is TRBJ1-4 and V is TRBV29-1; possibly TRBD1 for D (6 bases). From germline, CDR1 is SQVTM and CDR2 ANQGSEA. The CDR3 extends over 13 amino acids. The CDR3 protein is CSARTATNEKLFF. CDR3 in DNA: TGCAGCGCCAGGACAGCAACAAATGAAAAACTGTTTTTT.

The J gene is TRBJ1-5, the V gene TRBV24-1, with TRBD1 matching over 8 bases. The CDR3 has 17 residues. Germline V gives CDR1 KGHDR, CDR2 SFDVKD. V lost 7 bases, J lost 0 bases, and 10 bases stayed unmatched. The CDR3 region has the DNA TGTGCCACCAGCCCCGGGACAGGTTCGCTTAGCAATCAGCCCCAGCATTTT. This translates into CATSPGTGSLSNQPQHF.

The rearrangement links TRBV29-1 to TRBJ1-1, with 7 bases matching TRBD1. This CDR3 comprises 13 residues. Germline V gene sequence: CDR1 SQVTM, CDR2 ANQGSEA. V lost 4 bases, J lost 6 bases, and 8 bases stayed unmatched. The CDR3 reads CSVGRGLEAEAFF. As DNA, the CDR3 is TGCAGCGTTGGGAGGGGGCTCGAGGCTGAAGCTTTCTTT.

The table lists this clone with a few counts. This chain joins TRBV6-5 and TRBJ1-1; TRBD1 is a possible D gene (5 bases). Trimming took off 6 bases at V and 1 base at J, with 12 bases between the two ends. CDR1 MNHEY and CDR2 SVGAGI come from the germline V gene. CDR3 length: 14 residues. The chain's CDR3 is CASSRAGGNTEAFF. Written as DNA, the CDR3 is TGTGCCAGCAGCCGGGCCGGGGGGAACACTGAAGCTTTCTTT.

V usage is TRBV19 and J usage is TRBJ2-1; 9 bases are shared with TRBD2. The length of the CDR3 is 17 residues. CDR1 and CDR2 (germline): LNHDA, SQIVND (reference sequence). V was pared by 1 base and J by 4 bases, with 8 bases of the junction left unmatched. DNA of the CDR3: TGTGCCAGTAGTATAGGAACGGGCGGGGGGGATTACAATGAGCAGTTCTTC. This codes for CASSIGTGGGDYNEQFF.

The chain uses TRBV7-8 and TRBJ2-1; D remains unclear. V gave up 4 bases and J gave up 8 bases, with 9 bases separating them. The CDR3 contains 12 residues. In germline, CDR1 is SGHVS, CDR2 FQNEAQ. The CDR3 sequence: CASSSNRDEQFF. Written as DNA, the CDR3 is TGTGCCAGCAGCTCGAACCGGGATGAGCAGTTCTTC.

The genes are TRBV10-1 and TRBJ1-6; D uncertain. This CDR3 has 13 residues. V was cut by 3 bases and J by 6 bases, with 6 bases left in between. The germline V gene encodes CDR1 WNHNN and CDR2 SYGVQD (reference sequence). The CDR3 is CASSENFNSPLHF. The DNA for the CDR3 is TGCGCCAGCAGTGAAAACTTTAATTCACCCCTCCACTTT.

The rearrangement uses TRBV19 and TRBJ2-1, with a weak D call TRBD2 (6 bases). V was pared by 10 bases and J by 0 bases, with 13 bases between. Germline CDR1 reads LNHDA; CDR2 reads SQIVND (reference sequence). There are 14 residues in the CDR3. CDR3 nucleotides: TGTGCCACCACTCGGGGGAGCTCCTACAATGAGCAGTTCTTC. It is translated as CATTRGSSYNEQFF.

V is TRBV7-9 and J is TRBJ1-1; 7 positions match TRBD1. The CDR3 covers 15 residues. With V trimmed by 4 bases and J by 1 base, 6 bases remained unmatched. The V gene's germline CDR1 is SEHNR and CDR2 FQNEAQ (reference sequence). This CDR3 is CASSSRTGWNTEAFF. The CDR3 nucleotides are TGTGCCAGCAGCTCTCGGACAGGATGGAACACTGAAGCTTTCTTT.

The V call is TRBV5-1, the J call TRBJ1-1, with TRBD1 matching 8 bases. Germline-derived CDR1 and CDR2 are SGHRS and YFSETQ. This CDR3 contains 17 residues. J was trimmed by 5 bases and V by 3 bases; bases with no gene match: 15. CDR3 protein: CASSWEESQGAYTEAFF. CDR3 sequence (DNA): TGCGCCAGCAGCTGGGAGGAATCCCAGGGGGCCTATACTGAAGCTTTCTTT.

This clone was seen a single time. The chain is built from TRBV5-1 and TRBJ2-3; 9 bases are a match to TRBD1. Trimming cost V 3 bases and J 2 bases; bases outside gene matches: 10. CDR1 is SGHRS, CDR2 YFSETQ, per germline. CDR3 length: 17 amino acids. For the CDR3, the DNA is TGCGCCAGCAGCTCGCTATCGACAGGGGGGTCCACAGATACGCAGTATTTT. This codes for CASSSLSTGGSTDTQYF.

The chain has TRBV10-2 and TRBJ2-2; 11 bases match TRBD2. V was pared by 5 bases and J by 0 bases, with 5 bases of the junction left unmatched. CDR3 size: 17 residues. CDR1 and CDR2 from the germline V gene are WSHSY and SAAADI. As DNA, the CDR3 is TGCGCCAGCAGTCGACTAGCGGGGAAGGCGAACACCGGGGAGCTGTTTTTT. Encoded protein: CASSRLAGKANTGELFF.

The rearrangement joins TRBV18 to TRBJ1-1; 7 nucleotides match TRBD1. This CDR3 is built from 18 residues. Germline V gene sequence: CDR1 KGHSH, CDR2 LQKENI. V lost 2 bases and J lost 0; bases outside the gene matches: 12. The CDR3 DNA reads TGTGCCAGCTCACCAGGGCCCCTGACAGGGTTAATGAACACTGAAGCTTTCTTT. It encodes CASSPGPLTGLMNTEAFF. Full variable domain (outside the CDR3, taken from reference TRBV18 and TRBJ1-1): NAGVMQNPRHLVRRRGQEARLRCSPMKGHSHVYWYRQLPEEGLKFMVYLQKENIIDESGMPKERFSAEFPKEGPSILRIQQVVRGDSAAYFCASSPGPLTGLMNTEAFFGQGTRLTVV.

The chain combines TRBV28 with TRBJ1-5; the match to TRBD1 covers 7 bases. Germline V gene data show CDR1 as MDHEN and CDR2 as SYDVKM. V shed 3 bases, J shed 7 bases, and the junction held 6 bases outside the gene matches. The CDR3 is 14 residues long. The CDR3 nucleotides are TGTGCCAGCAGTTTCGAGGGGGCGTCCCAGCCCCAGCATTTT. It encodes CASSFEGASQPQHF. The full variable domain, in which reference TRBV28 and TRBJ1-5 provide the parts outside the CDR3, is DVKVTQSSRYLVKRTGEKVFLECVQDMDHENMFWYRQDPGLGLRLIYFSYDVKMKEKGDIPEGYSVSREKKERFSLILESASTNQTSMYLCASSFEGASQPQHFGDGTRLSIL.

This clone showed up many times. The V call is TRBV13, the J call TRBJ1-2; D is perhaps TRBD1 (5 bases). The length of the CDR3 is 13 residues. V was pared by 0 bases and J by 7 bases, with 9 bases between. Germline CDR1 and CDR2: PRHDT and FYEKMQ (reference sequence). The CDR3 loop reads CASSLGQGSGYTF. The CDR3 region has the DNA TGTGCCAGCAGCTTAGGGCAGGGCTCTGGCTACACCTTC.

The J gene is TRBJ1-3, the V gene TRBV7-2, with unresolved D. Germline V lookup: CDR1 SGHTA, CDR2 FQGNSA. There are 16 residues in the CDR3. V lost 0 bases to trimming and J lost 6 bases, with 15 bases between them. This chain's CDR3 is CASSLAGGHSLNTIYF. DNA of the CDR3: TGTGCCAGCAGCTTAGCGGGCGGGCATAGCTTAAACACCATATATTTT.